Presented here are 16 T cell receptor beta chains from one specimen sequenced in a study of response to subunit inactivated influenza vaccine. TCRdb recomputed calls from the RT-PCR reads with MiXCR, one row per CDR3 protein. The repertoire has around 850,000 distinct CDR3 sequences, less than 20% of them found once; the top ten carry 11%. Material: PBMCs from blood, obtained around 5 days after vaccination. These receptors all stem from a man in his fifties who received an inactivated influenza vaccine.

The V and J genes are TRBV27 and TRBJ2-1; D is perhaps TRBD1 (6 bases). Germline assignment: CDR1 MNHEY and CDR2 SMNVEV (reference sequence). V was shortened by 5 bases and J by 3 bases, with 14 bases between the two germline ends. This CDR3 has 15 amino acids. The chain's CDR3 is CASSPGQNLYNEQFF. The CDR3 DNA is TGTGCCAGCAGTCCTGGACAGAACCTCTACAATGAGCAGTTCTTC.

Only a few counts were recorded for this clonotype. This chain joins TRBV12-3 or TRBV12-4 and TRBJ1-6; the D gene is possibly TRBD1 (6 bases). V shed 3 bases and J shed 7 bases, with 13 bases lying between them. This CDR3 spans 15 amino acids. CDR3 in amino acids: CASSLGRGRNSPLHF. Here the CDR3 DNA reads TGTGCCAGCAGTTTGGGCAGGGGAAGGAATTCACCCCTCCACTTT.

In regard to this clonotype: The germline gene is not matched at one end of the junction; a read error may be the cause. CDR3 region: CASSFGQGGTGELLF. CDR3 DNA: TGCGCCAGCAGCTTCGGACAGGGGGGGACCGGGGAGCTGCTTTTT. The gene calls are TRBV5-1 and TRBJ2-2; 10 bases are a match to TRBD1. The CDR3 spans 15 residues. Germline CDR1 is SGHRS and CDR2 is YFSETQ.

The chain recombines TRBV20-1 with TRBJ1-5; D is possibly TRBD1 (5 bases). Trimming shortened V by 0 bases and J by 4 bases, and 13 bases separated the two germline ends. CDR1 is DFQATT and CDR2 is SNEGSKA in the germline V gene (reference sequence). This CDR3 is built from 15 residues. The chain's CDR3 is CSAREGGRGNQPQHF. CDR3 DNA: TGCAGTGCTAGAGAGGGGGGAAGAGGTAATCAGCCCCAGCATTTT.

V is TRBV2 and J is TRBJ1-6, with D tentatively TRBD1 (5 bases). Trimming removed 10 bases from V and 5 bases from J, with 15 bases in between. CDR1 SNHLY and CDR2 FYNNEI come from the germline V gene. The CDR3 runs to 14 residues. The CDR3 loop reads CANKEGRNNSPLHF. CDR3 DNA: TGTGCCAACAAAGAGGGACGGAATAATTCACCCCTCCACTTT.

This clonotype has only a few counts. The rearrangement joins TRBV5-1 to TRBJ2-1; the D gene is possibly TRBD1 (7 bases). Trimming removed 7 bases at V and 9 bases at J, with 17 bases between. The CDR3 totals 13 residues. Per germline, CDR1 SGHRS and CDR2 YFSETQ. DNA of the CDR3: TGCGCCAGCTTTGGAGGGGGCCGTCTTGAGCAGTTCTTC. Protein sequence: CASFGGGRLEQFF.

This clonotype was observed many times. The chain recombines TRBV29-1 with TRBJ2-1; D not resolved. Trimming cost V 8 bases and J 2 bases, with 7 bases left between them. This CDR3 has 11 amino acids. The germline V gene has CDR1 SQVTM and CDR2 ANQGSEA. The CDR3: CSSSAYNEQFF. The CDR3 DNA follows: TGCAGCAGTTCCGCCTACAATGAGCAGTTCTTC.

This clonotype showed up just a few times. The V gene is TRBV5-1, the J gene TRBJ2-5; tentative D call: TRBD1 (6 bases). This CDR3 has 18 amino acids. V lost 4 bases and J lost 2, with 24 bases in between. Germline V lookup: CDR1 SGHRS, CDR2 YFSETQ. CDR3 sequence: CASSDPAAAIRGQETQYF. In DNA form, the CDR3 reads TGCGCCAGCAGCGACCCGGCGGCAGCGATTAGGGGGCAAGAGACCCAGTACTTC.

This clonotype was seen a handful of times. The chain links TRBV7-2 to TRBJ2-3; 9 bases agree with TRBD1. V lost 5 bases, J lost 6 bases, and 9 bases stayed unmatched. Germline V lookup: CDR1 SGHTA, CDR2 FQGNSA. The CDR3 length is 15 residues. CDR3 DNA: TGTGCCAGCAGCCCAGGACAGGGGTCGATCGATACGCAGTATTTT. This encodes CASSPGQGSIDTQYF.

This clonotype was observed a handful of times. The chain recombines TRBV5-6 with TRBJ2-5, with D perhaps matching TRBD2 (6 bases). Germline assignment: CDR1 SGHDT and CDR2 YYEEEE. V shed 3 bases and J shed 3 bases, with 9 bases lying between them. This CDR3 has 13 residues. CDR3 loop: CASSWDLEETQYF. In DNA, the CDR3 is TGTGCCAGCAGCTGGGACTTAGAAGAGACCCAGTACTTC.

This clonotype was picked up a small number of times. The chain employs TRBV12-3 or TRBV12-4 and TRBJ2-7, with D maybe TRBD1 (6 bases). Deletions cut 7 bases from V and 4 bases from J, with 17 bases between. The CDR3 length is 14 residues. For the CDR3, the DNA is TGTGCCAGCAAAAGGTCACAGGGTGGTTACGAGCAGTACTTC. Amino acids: CASKRSQGGYEQYF.

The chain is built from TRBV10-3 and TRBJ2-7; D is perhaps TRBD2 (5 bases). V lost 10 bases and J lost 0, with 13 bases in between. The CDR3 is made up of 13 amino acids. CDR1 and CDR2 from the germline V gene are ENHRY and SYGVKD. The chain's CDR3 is CATGEFPSYEQYF. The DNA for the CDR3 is TGTGCCACCGGGGAATTTCCCTCCTACGAGCAGTACTTC.

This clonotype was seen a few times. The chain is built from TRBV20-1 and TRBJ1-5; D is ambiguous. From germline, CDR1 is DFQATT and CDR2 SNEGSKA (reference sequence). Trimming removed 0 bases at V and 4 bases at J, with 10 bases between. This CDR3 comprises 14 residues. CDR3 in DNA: TGCAGTGCTAGAGATCCTCGCCCGAATCAGCCCCAGCATTTT. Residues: CSARDPRPNQPQHF.

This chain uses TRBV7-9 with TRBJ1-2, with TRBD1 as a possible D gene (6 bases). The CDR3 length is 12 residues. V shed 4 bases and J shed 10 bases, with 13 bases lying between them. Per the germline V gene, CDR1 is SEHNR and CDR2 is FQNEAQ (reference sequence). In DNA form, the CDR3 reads TGTGCCAGCAGCTCAGACGGGGGGCCCTACACCTTC. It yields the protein CASSSDGGPYTF. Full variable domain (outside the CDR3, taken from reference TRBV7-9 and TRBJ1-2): DTGVSQNPRHKITKRGQNVTFRCDPISEHNRLYWYRQTLGQGPEFLTYFQNEAQLEKSRLLSDRFSAERPKGSFSTLEIQRTEQGDSAMYLCASSSDGGPYTFGSGTRLTVV.

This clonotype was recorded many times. The CDR3 DNA is TGTGCCAGCAGCTTAGGCCTATCGGACACTGAAAAACTGTTTTTT. This encodes CASSLGLSDTEKLFF. J is TRBJ1-4 and V is TRBV13; D might be TRBD1 (5 bases). The CDR3 has 15 amino acids. V lost 0 bases and J lost 7, with 12 bases in between. Germline loops: CDR1 PRHDT, CDR2 FYEKMQ (reference sequence).

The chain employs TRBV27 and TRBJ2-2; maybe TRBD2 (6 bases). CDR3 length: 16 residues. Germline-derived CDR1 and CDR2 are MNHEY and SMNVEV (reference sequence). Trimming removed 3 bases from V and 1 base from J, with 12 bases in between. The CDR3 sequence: CASSFIGGGNTGELFF. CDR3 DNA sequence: TGTGCCAGCAGTTTTATCGGGGGAGGGAACACCGGGGAGCTGTTTTTT.